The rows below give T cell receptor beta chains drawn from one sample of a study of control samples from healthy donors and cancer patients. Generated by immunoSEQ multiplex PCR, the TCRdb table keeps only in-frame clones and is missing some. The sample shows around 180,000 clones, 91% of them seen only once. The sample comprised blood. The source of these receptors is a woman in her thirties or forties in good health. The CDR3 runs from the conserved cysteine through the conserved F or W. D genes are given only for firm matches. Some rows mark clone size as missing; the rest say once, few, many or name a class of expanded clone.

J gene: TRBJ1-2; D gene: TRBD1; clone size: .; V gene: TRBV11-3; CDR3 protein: CASSPGGEYRSYGYTF; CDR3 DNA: TGTGCCAGCAGCCCAGGGGGGGAGTACAGGAGCTATGGCTACACCTTC
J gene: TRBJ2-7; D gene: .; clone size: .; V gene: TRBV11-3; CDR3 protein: CASSLDRDEQYF; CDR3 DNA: TGTGCCAGCAGCTTAGACCGGGACGAGCAGTACTTC
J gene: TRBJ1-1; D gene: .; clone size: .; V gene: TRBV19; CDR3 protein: CASSMRGEGMGNTEAFF; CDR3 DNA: TGTGCCAGTAGTATGAGGGGGGAAGGGATGGGGAACACTGAAGCTTTCTTT
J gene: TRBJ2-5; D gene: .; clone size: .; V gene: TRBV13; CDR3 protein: CASSGDPPGETQYF; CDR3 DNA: TGTGCCAGCAGCGGAGATCCCCCGGGGGAGACCCAGTACTTC
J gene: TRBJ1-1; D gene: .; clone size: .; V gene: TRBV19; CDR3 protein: CASNQEGDTEAFF; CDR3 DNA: TGTGCCAGTAATCAAGAGGGGGACACTGAAGCTTTCTTT
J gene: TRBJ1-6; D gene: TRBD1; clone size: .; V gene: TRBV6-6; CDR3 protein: CASSPGDRENSPLHF; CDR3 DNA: TGTGCCAGCAGTCCCGGGGACAGGGAAAACTCACCCCTCCACTTT
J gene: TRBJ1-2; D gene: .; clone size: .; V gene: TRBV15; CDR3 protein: CATSGDSNYGYTF; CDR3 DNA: TGTGCCACCAGCGGGGACTCTAACTATGGCTACACCTTC
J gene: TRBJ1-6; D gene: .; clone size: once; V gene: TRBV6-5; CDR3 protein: CASRDRPGWSPLHF; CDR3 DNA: TGTGCCAGCAGAGATCGACCAGGGTGGTCACCCCTCCACTTT
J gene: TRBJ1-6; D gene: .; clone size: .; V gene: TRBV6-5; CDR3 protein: CASRVTGESPLHF; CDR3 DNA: TGTGCCAGCAGAGTGACCGGGGAGTCACCCCTCCACTTT
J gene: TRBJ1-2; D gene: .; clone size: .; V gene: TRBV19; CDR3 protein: CASSPTGPPFGYTF; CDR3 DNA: TGTGCCAGTAGTCCCACGGGGCCGCCCTTCGGCTACACCTTC
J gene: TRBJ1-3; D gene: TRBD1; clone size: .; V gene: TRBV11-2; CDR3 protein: CASSPRTGFYSGNTIYF; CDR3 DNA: TGTGCCAGCAGCCCCCGGACAGGGTTCTACTCTGGAAACACCATATATTTT
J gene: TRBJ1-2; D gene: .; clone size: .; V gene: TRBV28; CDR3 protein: CASSPGLLSGGIGYTF; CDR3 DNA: TGTGCCAGCAGCCCCGGCTTATTATCGGGGGGGATAGGCTACACCTTC
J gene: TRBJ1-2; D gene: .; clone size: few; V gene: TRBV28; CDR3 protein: CASSFTGTYYGYTF; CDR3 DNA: TGTGCCAGCAGTTTCACCGGGACTTACTATGGCTACACCTTC
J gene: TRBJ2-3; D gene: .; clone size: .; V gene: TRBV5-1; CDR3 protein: CASSFRLSSSTDTQYF; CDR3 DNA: TGCGCCAGCAGCTTCCGGCTGAGCTCTAGCACAGATACGCAGTATTTT
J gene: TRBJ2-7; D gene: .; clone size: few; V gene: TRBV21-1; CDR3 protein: CASSKDIFGGYEQYF; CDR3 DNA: TGTGCCAGCAGCAAAGACATATTCGGAGGCTACGAGCAGTACTTC
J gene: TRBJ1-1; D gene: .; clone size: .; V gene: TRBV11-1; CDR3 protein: CASSFRPTDEAFF; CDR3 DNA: TGTGCCAGCAGCTTCCGACCCACCGATGAAGCTTTCTTT
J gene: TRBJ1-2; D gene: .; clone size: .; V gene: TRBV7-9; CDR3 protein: CASSPSFEGTDGYTF; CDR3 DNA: TGTGCCAGCAGCCCATCTTTCGAGGGAACGGATGGCTACACCTTC
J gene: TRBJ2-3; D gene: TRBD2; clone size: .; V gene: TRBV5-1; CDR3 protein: CASRQAAIAGTSTDTQYF; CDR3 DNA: TGCGCCAGCCGCCAAGCCGCCATAGCGGGGACTAGCACAGATACGCAGTATTTT
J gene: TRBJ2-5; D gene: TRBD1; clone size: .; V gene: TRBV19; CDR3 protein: CASSRWDSQETQYF; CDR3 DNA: TGTGCCAGTAGCCGATGGGACAGTCAAGAGACCCAGTACTTC
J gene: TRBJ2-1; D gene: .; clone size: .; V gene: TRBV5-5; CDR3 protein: CASSSPQGGEQFF; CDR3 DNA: TGTGCCAGCAGCTCACCCCAGGGTGGTGAGCAGTTCTTC
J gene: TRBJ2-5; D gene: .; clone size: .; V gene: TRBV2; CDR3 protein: CASSIGGEKTQYF; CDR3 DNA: TGTGCCAGCAGTATTGGCGGCGAAAAGACCCAGTACTTC
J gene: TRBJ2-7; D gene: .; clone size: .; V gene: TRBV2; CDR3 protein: CASNPRNEQYF; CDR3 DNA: TGTGCCAGCAATCCTCGCAACGAGCAGTACTTC
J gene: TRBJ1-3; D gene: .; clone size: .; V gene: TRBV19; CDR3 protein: CASSWGKDLRNTIYF; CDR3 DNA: TGTGCCAGTTCTTGGGGAAAGGACCTAAGAAACACCATATATTTT
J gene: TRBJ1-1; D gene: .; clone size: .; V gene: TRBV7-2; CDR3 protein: CASSRTSGAFF; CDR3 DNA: TGTGCCAGCAGCCGGACAAGCGGAGCTTTCTTT
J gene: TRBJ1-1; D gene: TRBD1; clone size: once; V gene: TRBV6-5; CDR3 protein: CASSYPGGGYTEAFF; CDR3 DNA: TGTGCCAGCAGTTACCCAGGGGGTGGGTACACTGAAGCTTTCTTT
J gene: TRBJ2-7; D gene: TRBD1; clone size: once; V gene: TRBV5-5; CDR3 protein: CASSLDRGQPYEQYF; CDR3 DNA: TGTGCCAGCAGCTTGGACAGGGGGCAGCCCTACGAGCAGTACTTC
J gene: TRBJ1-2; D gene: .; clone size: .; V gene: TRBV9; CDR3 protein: CASSLTGQTYGYTF; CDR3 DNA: TGTGCCAGCAGCCTCACTGGACAGACCTATGGCTACACCTTC
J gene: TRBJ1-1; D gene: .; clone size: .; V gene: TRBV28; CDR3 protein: CATHRGAAEIGNPEAFF; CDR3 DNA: TGTGCCACCCATAGGGGGGCAGCGGAGATTGGAAATCCTGAAGCTTTCTTT
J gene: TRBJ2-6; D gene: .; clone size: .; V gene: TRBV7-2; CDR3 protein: CASSFAGANVLTF; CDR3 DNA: TGTGCCAGCAGCTTCGCAGGGGCCAACGTCCTGACTTTC
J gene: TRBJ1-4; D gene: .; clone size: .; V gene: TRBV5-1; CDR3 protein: CASSRVGLEKLFF; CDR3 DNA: TGCGCCAGCAGCCGGGTGGGTCTTGAAAAACTGTTTTTT
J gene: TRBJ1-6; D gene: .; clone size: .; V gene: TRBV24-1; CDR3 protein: CATGEVVPTFRTDPNSPLHF; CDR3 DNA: TGTGCCACCGGAGAAGTTGTGCCTACGTTTCGGACGGATCCTAATTCACCCCTCCACTTT
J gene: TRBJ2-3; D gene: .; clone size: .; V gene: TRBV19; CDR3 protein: CASSTMDGLTDTQYF; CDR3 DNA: TGTGCCAGTTCGACTATGGACGGACTCACAGATACGCAGTATTTT
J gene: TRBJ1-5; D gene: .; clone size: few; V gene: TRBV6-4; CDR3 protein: CASSDEGGQPQHF; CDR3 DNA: TGTGCCAGCAGTGATGAGGGCGGCCAGCCCCAGCATTTT
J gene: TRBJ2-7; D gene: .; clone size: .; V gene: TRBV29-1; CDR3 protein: CSVSGSGYEQYF; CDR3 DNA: TGCAGCGTTTCAGGGTCGGGATACGAGCAGTACTTC
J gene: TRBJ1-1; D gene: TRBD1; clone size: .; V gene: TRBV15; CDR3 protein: CATSATRQGFTEAFF; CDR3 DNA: TGTGCCACCAGCGCGACACGACAGGGATTCACTGAAGCTTTCTTT
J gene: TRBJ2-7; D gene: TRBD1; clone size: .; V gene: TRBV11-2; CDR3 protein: CASSLAGQGFIGYEQYF; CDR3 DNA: TGTGCCAGCAGCTTAGCGGGACAGGGGTTCATAGGCTACGAGCAGTACTTC
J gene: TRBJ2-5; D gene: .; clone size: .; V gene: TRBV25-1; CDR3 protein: CASRNGAGETQYF; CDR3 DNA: TGTGCCAGCAGGAATGGGGCGGGAGAGACCCAGTACTTC
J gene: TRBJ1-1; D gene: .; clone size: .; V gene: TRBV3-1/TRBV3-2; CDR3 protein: CASSQGGANYLGTEAFF; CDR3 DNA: TGTGCCAGCAGCCAAGGGGGGGCCAACTACTTGGGCACTGAAGCTTTCTTT
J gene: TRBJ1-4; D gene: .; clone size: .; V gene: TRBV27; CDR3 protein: CASSSSVGYNEKLFF; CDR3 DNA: TGTGCCAGCAGTTCCTCAGTGGGCTATAATGAAAAACTGTTTTTT
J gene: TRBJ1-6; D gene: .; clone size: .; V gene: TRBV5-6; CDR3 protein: CASSGGGPRSYSPLHF; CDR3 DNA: TGTGCCAGCAGCGGGGGGGGGCCCCGTTCCTATTCACCCCTCCACTTT
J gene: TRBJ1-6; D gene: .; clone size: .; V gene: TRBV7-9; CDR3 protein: CASSLGGRMNSPLHF; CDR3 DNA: TGTGCCAGCAGCTTAGGTGGCCGGATGAATTCACCCCTCCACTTT
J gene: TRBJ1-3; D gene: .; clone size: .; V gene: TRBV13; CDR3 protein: CASSLNQAGNTIYF; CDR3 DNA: TGTGCCAGCAGCTTAAATCAGGCTGGAAACACCATATATTTT
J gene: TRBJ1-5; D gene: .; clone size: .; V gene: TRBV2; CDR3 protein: CASRAGQYSNQPQHF; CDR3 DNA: TGTGCCAGCAGGGCTGGACAGTATAGCAATCAGCCCCAGCATTTT
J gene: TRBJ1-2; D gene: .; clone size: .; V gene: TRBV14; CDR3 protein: CASSGPRGYYGYTF; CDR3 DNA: TGTGCCAGCAGCGGCCCGAGAGGATACTATGGCTACACCTTC
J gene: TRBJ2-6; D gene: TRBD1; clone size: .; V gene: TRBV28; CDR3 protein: CASSLYGTDRSSGANVLTF; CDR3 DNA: TGTGCCAGCAGTTTATACGGAACGGACAGGAGCTCTGGGGCCAACGTCCTGACTTTC
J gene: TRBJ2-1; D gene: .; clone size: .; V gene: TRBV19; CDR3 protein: CASSILPLNNEQFF; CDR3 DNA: TGTGCCAGTAGTATCCTACCCCTAAACAATGAGCAGTTCTTC
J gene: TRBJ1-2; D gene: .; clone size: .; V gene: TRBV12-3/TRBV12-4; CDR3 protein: CASSTGGTYGYTF; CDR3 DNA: TGTGCCAGCAGCACAGGTGGCACCTATGGCTACACCTTC
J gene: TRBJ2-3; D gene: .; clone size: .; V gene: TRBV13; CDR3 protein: CASRQEGDDTQYF; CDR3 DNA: TGTGCCAGCAGGCAGGAAGGAGATGATACGCAGTATTTT
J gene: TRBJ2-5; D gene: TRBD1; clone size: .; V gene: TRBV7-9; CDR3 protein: CASNRGQTQETQYF; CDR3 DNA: TGTGCCAGCAACAGGGGACAGACCCAAGAGACCCAGTACTTC
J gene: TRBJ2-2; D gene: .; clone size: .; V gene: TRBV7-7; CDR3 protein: CASSPSAPTGELFF; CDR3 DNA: TGTGCCAGCAGCCCCTCGGCCCCGACCGGGGAGCTGTTTTTT
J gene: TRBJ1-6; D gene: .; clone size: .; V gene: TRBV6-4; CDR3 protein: CAINLPRAFSPLHF; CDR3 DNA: TGTGCCATCAACCTCCCGAGGGCGTTTTCACCCCTCCACTTT
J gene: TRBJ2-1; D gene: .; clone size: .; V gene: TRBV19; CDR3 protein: CASSNKNNEQFF; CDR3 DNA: TGTGCCAGTAGTAACAAGAACAATGAGCAGTTCTTC
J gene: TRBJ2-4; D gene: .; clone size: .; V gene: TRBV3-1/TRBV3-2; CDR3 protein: CASSSQPPGERGAKNIQYF; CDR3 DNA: TGTGCCAGCAGCTCACAACCGCCAGGGGAAAGAGGGGCCAAAAACATTCAGTACTTC
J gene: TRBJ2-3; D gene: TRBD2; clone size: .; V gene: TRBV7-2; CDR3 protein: CASHKRGGDTQYF; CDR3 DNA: TGTGCCAGCCATAAGCGGGGGGGAGATACGCAGTATTTT
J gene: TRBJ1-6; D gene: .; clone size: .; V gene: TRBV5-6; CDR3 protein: CASSFFALGDSPLHF; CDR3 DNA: TGTGCCAGCAGCTTTTTCGCCTTGGGAGATTCACCCCTCCACTTT
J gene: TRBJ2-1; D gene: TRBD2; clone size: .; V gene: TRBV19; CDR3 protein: CASSPVAGGYNEQFF; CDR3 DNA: TGTGCCAGTAGTCCCGTAGCGGGGGGATACAATGAGCAGTTCTTC
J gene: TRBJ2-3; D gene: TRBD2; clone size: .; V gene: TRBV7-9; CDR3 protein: CASSQGLAGGDTQYF; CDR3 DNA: TGTGCCAGCAGCCAAGGGCTAGCGGGAGGGGATACGCAGTATTTT